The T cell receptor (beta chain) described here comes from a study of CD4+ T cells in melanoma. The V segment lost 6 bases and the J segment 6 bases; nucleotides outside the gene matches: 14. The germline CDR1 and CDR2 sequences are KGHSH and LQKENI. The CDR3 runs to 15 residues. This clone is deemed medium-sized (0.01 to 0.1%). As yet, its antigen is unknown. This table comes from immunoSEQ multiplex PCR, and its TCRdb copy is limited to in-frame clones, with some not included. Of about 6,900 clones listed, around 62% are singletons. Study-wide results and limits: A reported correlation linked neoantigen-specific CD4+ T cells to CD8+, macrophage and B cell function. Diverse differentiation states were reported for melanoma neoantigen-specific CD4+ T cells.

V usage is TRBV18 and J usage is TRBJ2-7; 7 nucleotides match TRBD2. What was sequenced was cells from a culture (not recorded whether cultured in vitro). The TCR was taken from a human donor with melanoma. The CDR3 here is CASSLRGESVGEQYF. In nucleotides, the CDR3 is TGTGCCAGCTCCCTCCGGGGGGAGAGCGTGGGCGAGCAGTACTTC.